Reported below is one T cell receptor beta chain. The antigen remains unidentified. Authors of the study amplified TCR beta CDR3 regions from RNA transcripts. HTBI primers drove first-round RT-PCR of the TCR CDR3. TCRdb passed the multiplex PCR reads through MiXCR, listing each CDR3 protein once. The sample has fewer than 650,000 distinct CDR3 sequences; roughly 15% are singletons. This specimen comes from a study of T cells in Graves' hyperthyroidism and ophthalmopathy. Study-level findings and limits: Progression to ophthalmopathy was predicted a median of roughly 6.8 months early.

Extraction of PBMCs used 7.5 to 10 ml of fresh peripheral blood. From germline, CDR1 is SGHTA and CDR2 FQGNSA. CDR3 size: 17 residues. The V and J ends lost 2 bases and 0 bases respectively, with 17 bases between them. The chain couples TRBV7-2 to TRBJ2-7; D perhaps matches TRBD1 (6 bases). The receptor was derived from a woman aged 40 to 50 with Graves' ophthalmopathy. Sequencing was carried out using blood. CDR3: CASSLPDSPRSSYEQYF. DNA of the CDR3: TGTGCCAGCAGCTTACCGGACAGTCCACGCAGCTCCTACGAGCAGTACTTC.